The 9 T cell receptor beta chains in this list originate from one sample, sequenced in a study of early T cells in non-severe SARS-CoV-2 infection. A single record per CDR3 protein comes from TCRdb applying MiXCR to the 5' RACE reads. The table lists some 91,000 distinct CDR3 sequences, approximately 13% of them singletons, with approximately 2% in the top ten. Specimen: whole blood. These receptors were collected from an adult who was a healthcare worker with PCR-confirmed SARS-CoV-2 infection or an uninfected control (not recorded which).

The sample holds many counts of this clonotype. This rearrangement joins TRBV12-3 or TRBV12-4 to TRBJ2-1, with no clear D. V shed 2 bases and J shed 9 bases, with 14 bases lying between them. This CDR3 comprises 14 residues. The CDR3 DNA follows: TGTGCCAGCAGTTTACGTTTCCGAGGCGGTGAGCAGTTCTTC. Translating it yields CASSLRFRGGEQFF.

This clonotype has a count of ten or more. The chain links TRBV18 to TRBJ2-1; 13 nucleotides match TRBD2. V dropped 5 bases and J dropped 2; count of bases not matched to a gene: 6. The CDR3 runs 17 residues. Germline V gene lookup returns CDR1 KGHSH and CDR2 LQKENI. CDR3 region: CASSSGLAGAPYNEQFF. The CDR3 nucleotides are TGTGCCAGCTCATCCGGACTAGCGGGGGCCCCCTACAATGAGCAGTTCTTC.

This sequence joins TRBV4-2 and TRBJ2-3; 8 bases line up with TRBD1. The CDR3 has 17 amino acids. With V trimmed by 0 bases and J by 1 base, 6 bases remained unmatched. Germline V gene lookup returns CDR1 LGHNA and CDR2 YNFKEQ. The CDR3: CASSQDVSGGGTDTQYF. DNA for the CDR3: TGTGCCAGCAGCCAAGATGTTTCAGGGGGCGGCACAGATACGCAGTATTTT.

This clonotype was seen ten or more times. The chain couples TRBV6-5 to TRBJ1-1, with D possibly TRBD1 on 6 matching bases. The V end was cut by 4 bases, the J end by 5 bases, with 11 bases between. Germline-derived CDR1 and CDR2 are MNHEY and SVGAGI. The CDR3 totals 13 residues. The CDR3 spells CASSSTGRTEAFF. The CDR3 bases are TGTGCCAGCAGTTCAACAGGGAGGACTGAAGCTTTCTTT.

This clonotype was found many times. DNA of the CDR3: TGCAGCGTTGCTAGACAGTACACTGAAGCTTTCTTT. Its translation is CSVARQYTEAFF. The chain links TRBV29-1 to TRBJ1-1; TRBD1 might be the D (5 bases). V gave up 4 bases and J gave up 3 bases, with 9 bases separating them. The germline V gene encodes CDR1 SQVTM and CDR2 ANQGSEA. The length of the CDR3 is 12 residues. The whole variable domain, remainder taken from reference TRBV29-1 and TRBJ1-1, is SAVISQKPSRDICQRGTSLTIQCQVDSQVTMMFWYRQQPGQSLTLIATANQGSEATYESGFVIDKFPISRPNLTFSTLTVSNMSPEDSSIYLCSVARQYTEAFFGQGTRLTVV.

The chain recombines TRBV4-1 with TRBJ2-4, with 10 bases identical to TRBD1. J gave up 2 bases and V 3 bases, and 10 bases lay outside the gene matches. The CDR3 runs 18 residues. Germline V CDR1 and CDR2: MGHRA, YSYEKL. The CDR3 is CASSHLRDRGGSKNIQYF. CDR3 bases: TGCGCCAGCAGCCATCTGCGGGACAGGGGTGGTTCCAAAAACATTCAGTACTTC.

In its sample, this clonotype was seen many times. The chain recombines TRBV28 with TRBJ2-7; tentatively, D is TRBD1 (7 bases). V gave up 5 bases and J gave up 5 bases, with 13 bases separating them. CDR1 and CDR2 from the germline V gene are MDHEN and SYDVKM. This CDR3 is 13 amino acids long. This chain's CDR3 is CASSTQGGNEQYF. DNA of the CDR3: TGTGCCAGCAGTACCCAGGGGGGCAACGAGCAGTACTTC.

Many counts were recorded for this clonotype. This chain uses TRBV25-1 with TRBJ2-1; TRBD2 might be the D (5 bases). The germline gives CDR1 MGHDK, CDR2 SYGVNS. V lost 0 bases, J lost 10 bases, and 7 bases lay in between. CDR3 length equals 12 residues. CDR3 DNA: TGTGCCAGCAGTGAATATTCGGGGGAGCAGTTCTTC. It specifies CASSEYSGEQFF.

This clonotype has just a few counts. V usage is TRBV2 and J usage is TRBJ2-5; 8 nucleotides align to TRBD1. CDR1 and CDR2 from the germline V gene are SNHLY and FYNNEI. V shed 6 bases and J 5 bases; nucleotides not matched to a gene: 5. This CDR3 contains 13 residues. CDR3 region: CASRVTGVETQYF. For the CDR3, the DNA is TGTGCCAGCAGAGTGACAGGGGTTGAGACCCAGTACTTC. Filled out from reference TRBV2 and TRBJ2-5, the complete variable domain reads EPEVTQTPSHQVTQMGQEVILRCVPISNHLYFYWYRQILGQKVEFLVSFYNNEISEKSEIFDDQFSVERPDGSNFTLKIRSTKLEDSAMYFCASRVTGVETQYFGPGTRLLVL.